This passage covers 2 T cell receptor beta chains from one sample sequenced in a study of shared clonotypes between healthy human individuals. Profiling relied on immunoSEQ multiplex PCR, and the TCRdb table lists in-frame clones only, not all of them. The sample carries hundreds of thousands of clones, 97% recorded once. The sample comprised naive CD4+ T cells sorted from blood. Subset denoted: CD45RA+ positively selected. The source is a woman aged 25 to 45 in good health.

V and J are TRBV29-1 and TRBJ2-3, with D perhaps TRBD1 or TRBD2 (6 bases each). Per germline, CDR1 SQVTM and CDR2 ANQGSEA. CDR3 length equals 14 residues. Trimming removed 6 bases from V and 4 bases from J, with 17 bases in between. CDR3 sequence (DNA): TGCAGCGTCCGGGGGCTAGCCAAGGCAGATACGCAGTATTTT. Translated: CSVRGLAKADTQYF.

The rearrangement joins TRBV30 to TRBJ2-7; D not resolved. Trimming removed 2 bases at V and 3 bases at J, with 14 bases between. Germline V CDR1 and CDR2: GTSNPN, SVGIG (reference sequence). This CDR3 region has 14 residues. The CDR3 coding sequence is TGTGCCTGGAGTCTCCCATCGGCGGTCTACGAGCAGTACTTC. Residues: CAWSLPSAVYEQYF.